The 27 T cell receptor beta chains in this list originate from one sample, sequenced in a study of T cells in Graves' hyperthyroidism and ophthalmopathy (dated by TCRdb to the late 2010s). Library preparation employed multiplex PCR. The data were produced on an Illumina HiSeq 2000. The TCR beta CDR3 regions were amplified from RNA transcripts. The first round of RT-PCR for the TCR CDR3 was performed with the HTBI primer set and the Qiagen OneStep RT-PCR kit. The public reads were run again by TCRdb, first through fastp at Q25 and then through MiXCR, and only productive beta chains were kept. Each record represents a unique CDR3 protein, reported with the most common genes and DNA among its rows. The sample table lists about 560,000 distinct CDR3 sequences, more than 15% of them with a count of one. The leading ten clones occupy 7.3% of the sample. Sequenced sample: blood. The receptors originated from a woman in her 30s with Graves' hyperthyroidism.

This clonotype has only a few counts. The conserved phenylalanine or tryptophan normally closing the CDR3 is absent here, so this likely arose from a read error. V usage is TRBV7-2 and J usage is TRBJ2-7; TRBD1 matches at 7 bases. There are 15 residues in the CDR3. The junction had 9 bases not matched to a gene; V was cut back by 5 bases and J by 2 bases. Germline V gives CDR1 SGHTA, CDR2 FQGNSA. The CDR3, as DNA: TGTGCCAGCAGCGACAGGGCAGAATTAGCCTACGAGCAGTACCTC. As protein: CASSDRAELAYEQYL.

This chain joins TRBV10-3 and TRBJ1-1; D call uncertain. Germline V lookup: CDR1 ENHRY, CDR2 SYGVKD. The CDR3 sequence is 11 residues long. Deletions cut 4 bases from V and 8 bases from J, with 8 bases between. Here the CDR3 reads CAISATLEAFF. In nucleotides, the CDR3 is TGTGCCATCAGTGCCACACTAGAAGCTTTCTTT.

This clonotype was seen at least ten times. The chain couples TRBV20-1 to TRBJ1-5; D is possibly TRBD1 (6 bases). Trimming removed 0 bases at V and 6 bases at J, with 18 bases between. Germline assignment: CDR1 DFQATT and CDR2 SNEGSKA (reference sequence). The CDR3 extends over 16 amino acids. This CDR3 reads CSARDEQGHRVQPQHF. As DNA, the CDR3 is TGCAGTGCTAGAGATGAACAGGGACATCGGGTTCAGCCCCAGCATTTT.

This clonotype was seen many times. This sequence joins TRBV6-1 and TRBJ1-5; D gene ambiguous. V lost 2 bases and J 11 bases, leaving 10 bases between the germline ends. The germline V gene has CDR1 MNHNS and CDR2 SASEGT. The CDR3 spans 12 residues. Here the CDR3 reads CASSEPDGSQHF. CDR3 sequence (DNA): TGTGCCAGCAGTGAACCAGACGGTTCCCAGCATTTT.

The genes are TRBV7-2 and TRBJ2-3; no reliable D call. The germline V and J ends were trimmed by 6 bases and 0 bases, with 16 bases remaining between them. Per germline, CDR1 SGHTA and CDR2 FQGNSA. The CDR3 totals 16 residues. This CDR3 reads CASSLIRFFSTDTQYF. DNA of the CDR3: TGTGCCAGCAGTTTAATCAGGTTTTTTAGCACAGATACGCAGTATTTT.

The table lists this clonotype with a count of one. This rearrangement joins TRBV4-1 to TRBJ1-5, with a tentative D call TRBD1 (6 bases). V dropped 0 bases and J dropped 1 base, with 10 bases sitting between them. The germline V gene has CDR1 MGHRA and CDR2 YSYEKL. This CDR3 comprises 16 residues. The CDR3 spells CASSQEAGGSNQPQHF. The CDR3 DNA reads TGCGCCAGCAGCCAAGAGGCGGGGGGCAGCAATCAGCCCCAGCATTTT.

The chain employs TRBV7-9 and TRBJ1-1; 11 bases map to TRBD1. The CDR3 totals 18 residues. Unmatched junction bases numbered 8, after V lost 1 base and J lost 1 base. Germline V lookup: CDR1 SEHNR, CDR2 FQNEAQ (reference sequence). CDR3 DNA: TGTGCCAGCAGCTTAGGGACAGGGGGCCGCGGTGGGAACACTGAAGCTTTCTTT. The encoded protein is CASSLGTGGRGGNTEAFF.

J is TRBJ2-1 and V is TRBV30, with 8 bases that match TRBD2. V dropped 6 bases and J dropped 5; count of bases not matched to a gene: 9. This CDR3 comprises 14 residues. Germline CDR1 is GTSNPN and CDR2 is SVGIG (reference sequence). In DNA form, the CDR3 reads TGTGCCTGTGTACCGGGACTAGTGAACAATGAGCAGTTCTTC. Translating gives CACVPGLVNNEQFF.

This clonotype was observed at least ten times. This rearrangement joins TRBV3-1 to TRBJ2-5; D possibly uses TRBD1 or TRBD2 (6 bases each). The V gene's germline CDR1 is LGHDT and CDR2 YNNKEL (reference sequence). The V end lost 0 bases, the J end lost 5 bases, and 13 bases lay between the germline ends. CDR3 length: 15 residues. CDR3 protein: CASSQDGGEEETQYF. DNA of the CDR3: TGTGCCAGCAGCCAAGACGGGGGCGAGGAGGAGACCCAGTACTTC.

This clonotype appeared many times. The chain is built from TRBV11-2 and TRBJ2-7, with D possibly being TRBD1 (5 bases). Trimming stripped 1 base from V and 3 bases from J, with 7 bases between. Germline CDR1 reads SGHAT; CDR2 reads FQNNGV. The CDR3 has 13 residues. CDR3 in amino acids: CASSLVQGYEQYF. In nucleotides, the CDR3 is TGTGCCAGCAGCTTAGTTCAGGGCTACGAGCAGTACTTC.

This clonotype was counted a few times. V gene TRBV24-1 combines with J gene TRBJ2-2; TRBD1 matches at 9 bases. Germline CDR1 KGHDR, CDR2 SFDVKD. After removal of 0 bases from V and 5 bases from J, the junction contained 3 bases not matched to a gene. This CDR3 contains 16 residues. The CDR3 loop reads CATSDLSGQGTGELFF. The CDR3 nucleotides read TGTGCCACCAGTGATTTGTCAGGACAGGGGACCGGGGAGCTGTTTTTT.

This clonotype was observed at least ten times. Here the CDR3 reads CASSTTGFYGYTF. CDR3 coding DNA: TGTGCCAGCAGCACCACAGGGTTCTATGGCTACACCTTC. This chain joins TRBV27 and TRBJ1-2; tentatively, D is TRBD1 (6 bases). The CDR3 spans 13 residues. Germline CDR1 reads MNHEY; CDR2 reads SMNVEV (reference sequence). V was clipped by 6 bases and J by 4 bases, with 12 bases between them.

This clonotype was detected a few times. This rearrangement joins TRBV4-1 to TRBJ2-3; 8 nucleotides align to TRBD1. The CDR3 totals 15 residues. Germline lookup yields CDR1 MGHRA and CDR2 YSYEKL. Trimming cost V 4 bases and J 2 bases; bases outside gene matches: 5. The CDR3 loop reads CASSRQGLVTDTQYF. As DNA, the CDR3 is TGCGCCAGCAGCCGACAGGGGCTGGTCACAGATACGCAGTATTTT.

This clonotype has at least ten counts. The rearrangement links TRBV18 to TRBJ2-2; D unclear. The CDR3 contains 12 residues. CDR1 is KGHSH, CDR2 LQKENI, per germline. V was cut by 3 bases and J by 6 bases, with 5 bases left in between. This CDR3 reads CASSPSAGELFF. The CDR3 DNA is TGTGCCAGCTCACCTTCGGCCGGGGAGCTGTTTTTT.

This clonotype was picked up a small number of times. The chain carries TRBV19 and TRBJ1-1, with 8 bases fitting TRBD1. V trimming: 7 bases; J trimming: 11 bases; junction bases outside the gene matches: 15. Germline lookup yields CDR1 LNHDA and CDR2 SQIVND (reference sequence). CDR3 length: 14 amino acids. CDR3 amino acids: CASTAGQVTSRAFF. DNA for the CDR3: TGTGCCAGTACCGCGGGACAGGTGACATCGCGGGCTTTCTTT.

This clonotype was picked up many times. The chain employs TRBV3-1 and TRBJ1-1; TRBD1 is a possible D gene (5 bases). V was cut by 0 bases and J by 1 base, with 6 bases left in between. The germline V gene has CDR1 LGHDT and CDR2 YNNKEL (reference sequence). The CDR3 covers 14 residues. CDR3: CASSQEGGNTEAFF. The CDR3 DNA reads TGTGCCAGCAGCCAAGAGGGGGGGAACACTGAAGCTTTCTTT.

This clonotype was detected ten times or more. The V call is TRBV30, the J call TRBJ1-2; D might be TRBD1 (5 bases). This CDR3 comprises 16 residues. V was shortened by 2 bases and J by 7 bases, with 23 bases between the two germline ends. Germline-derived CDR1 and CDR2 are GTSNPN and SVGIG (reference sequence). The CDR3: CAWSPGESPLGGGYTF. The CDR3 nucleotides are TGTGCCTGGAGTCCGGGGGAATCCCCCCTCGGGGGTGGCTACACCTTC.

This chain joins TRBV7-2 and TRBJ1-3; 7 nucleotides agree with TRBD1. Germline V CDR1 and CDR2: SGHTA, FQGNSA. The CDR3 consists of 15 residues. The V gene end was trimmed by 3 bases and the J gene end by 4 bases; junction bases not matched to a gene: 6. This chain's CDR3 is CASSFTRDSGNTIYF. CDR3 DNA: TGTGCCAGCAGCTTCACCCGGGACAGCGGAAACACCATATATTTT.

As concerns this clonotype: A much bigger clone sits one base away, suggesting this may be a read error. This CDR3 is missing its conserved last phenylalanine or tryptophan, likely due to a read error. The chain links TRBV20-1 to TRBJ2-7; TRBD2 matches 11 bases. The germline gives CDR1 DFQATT, CDR2 SNEGSKA (reference sequence). Trimming cost V 0 bases and J 0 bases; bases outside gene matches: 7. This CDR3 contains 17 residues. CDR3 sequence (DNA): TGCAGTGCTAGAGATACTAGCGGGAGAGGTGGCTCCTACGAGCAGTACTCC. This gives the protein CSARDTSGRGGSYEQYS.

This chain links TRBV6-1 with TRBJ1-1, with D possibly matching TRBD1 (5 bases). The CDR3 consists of 13 residues. Germline assignment: CDR1 MNHNS and CDR2 SASEGT. The V end lost 7 bases, the J end lost 7 bases, and 16 bases lay between the germline ends. The chain's CDR3 is CASTNLRGVEAFF. In DNA form, the CDR3 reads TGTGCCAGCACCAATCTCCGGGGGGTTGAAGCTTTCTTT.

This clonotype appeared many times. The V and J genes are TRBV6-2 or TRBV6-3 and TRBJ1-5; the match to TRBD1 covers 8 bases. The CDR3 runs to 22 residues. V gave up 0 bases and J gave up 3 bases; unmatched junction bases: 22. Germline V gene data show CDR1 as MNHEY and CDR2 as SVGEGT. The CDR3 DNA follows: TGTGCCAGCAGTTACTCGACGGGAGACATTGGAGCTTGGACAGGGTTCAATCAGCCCCAGCATTTT. As protein: CASSYSTGDIGAWTGFNQPQHF.

Only one count was recorded for this clonotype. Given a much more abundant clone one base away, this may be a read error. The V and J genes are TRBV27 and TRBJ2-7; D possibly corresponds to TRBD1 (6 bases). The CDR3 runs 14 residues. V was clipped by 5 bases and J by 6 bases, with 17 bases between them. Germline values: CDR1 MNHEY, CDR2 SMNVEV (reference sequence). Here the CDR3 DNA reads TGTGCCAGCAGTGTTGGCAGGGGTATTGGCGAGCAGTACTTC. Translating gives CASSVGRGIGEQYF.

This chain connects TRBV5-1 to TRBJ2-5; 7 bases are shared with TRBD2. J gave up 2 bases and V 7 bases, and 5 bases lay outside the gene matches. CDR1 and CDR2 (germline): SGHRS, YFSETQ. The CDR3 has 13 amino acids. This CDR3 reads CASHMGLQETQYF. The CDR3 coding sequence is TGCGCCAGCCACATGGGACTACAAGAGACCCAGTACTTC.

The chain employs TRBV19 and TRBJ2-1, with 11 bases identical to TRBD2. The V gene's germline CDR1 is LNHDA and CDR2 SQIVND (reference sequence). The CDR3 is 14 amino acids. Trimming cost V 10 bases and J 6 bases; bases outside gene matches: 8. The CDR3 DNA reads TGTGCCACAGATAGCGGGAGGGTCCGCAATGAGCAGTTCTTC. Translated, it gives CATDSGRVRNEQFF.

This clonotype was counted between two and nine times. This rearrangement joins TRBV6-5 to TRBJ1-5; D remains ambiguous. Trimming stripped 2 bases from V and 0 bases from J, with 11 bases between. Per germline, CDR1 MNHEY and CDR2 SVGAGI. This CDR3 has 16 residues. The CDR3: CASSYAGRNSNQPQHF. The CDR3 DNA reads TGTGCCAGCAGTTACGCTGGACGGAATAGCAATCAGCCCCAGCATTTT.

In its sample, this clonotype was seen a few times. The chain couples TRBV6-1 to TRBJ1-6, with D perhaps matching TRBD1 (6 bases). The CDR3 covers 16 residues. CDR1 and CDR2 from the germline V gene are MNHNS and SASEGT. The V end lost 4 bases, the J end lost 9 bases, and 19 bases lay between the germline ends. The CDR3: CASSAPLGGEFSPLHF. The CDR3, as DNA: TGTGCCAGCAGTGCGCCTTTGGGGGGCGAATTTTCACCCCTCCACTTT.

The chain has TRBV20-1 and TRBJ2-3; D is ambiguous. The length of the CDR3 is 15 residues. Trimming shortened V by 1 base and J by 0 bases, and 11 bases separated the two germline ends. Germline V CDR1 and CDR2: DFQATT, SNEGSKA (reference sequence). CDR3: CSARAPGQSTDTQYF. The DNA for the CDR3 is TGCAGTGCTAGAGCCCCGGGCCAAAGCACAGATACGCAGTATTTT.